This T cell receptor beta chain was retrieved from a study of OX40 agonist ivuxolimab in advanced cancers. Whole-study findings and limits: Partial responders at 0.1-3.0 mg/kg had among the lowest clonal expansion.

On this clone itself: Its specificity is not known.

The V and J ends lost 3 bases and 2 bases respectively, with 8 bases between them. The germline V gene encodes CDR1 SGHRS and CDR2 YFSETQ. CDR3 length: 14 amino acids. Here immunoSEQ multiplex PCR was the method, and the copy in TCRdb shows in-frame clones only, minus some. This sample carries some 68,000 clones, about 88% of them seen once, and the ten largest clones take 1.1%. This specimen was CD4+ or CD8+ T cells sorted from blood, taken in a trial of the OX40 agonist ivuxolimab. The TCR comes from an adult with an advanced solid tumor such as melanoma, head and neck, liver or kidney cancer. This rearrangement joins TRBV5-1 to TRBJ2-2; D is perhaps TRBD2 (6 bases). The DNA for the CDR3 is TGCGCCAGCAGCTGGCGGGATAACACCGGGGAGCTGTTTTTT. It translates to CASSWRDNTGELFF.